The T cell receptor (beta chain) described here comes from a study of OX40 agonist ivuxolimab in advanced cancers. Study overall: The study gave patients intravenous ivuxolimab at 0.01 to 10 mg/kg every 2 weeks. Dose-escalation patients suffered from hepatocellular carcinoma, melanoma, renal cell or head and neck cancer.

Trimming removed 6 bases from V and 4 bases from J; junction bases left unmatched: 8. Germline V gene sequence: CDR1 MNHEY, CDR2 SMNVEV (reference sequence). CDR3 length equals 14 residues. Measured with immunoSEQ multiplex PCR; TCRdb has only the in-frame clones, and not every one. The repertoire includes 80,000 to 100,000 clones, approximately 91% of them detected once, and roughly 0.32% sits in the top ten. The TCR originated in an adult with an advanced solid tumor such as melanoma, head and neck, liver or kidney cancer. This chain joins TRBV27 and TRBJ1-2; 7 bases line up with TRBD1. The sample here was CD4+ or CD8+ T cells sorted from blood, taken in a trial of the OX40 agonist ivuxolimab. CDR3: CASSPGQPLYGYTF. The CDR3 DNA sequence: TGTGCCAGCAGCCCGGGACAGCCGCTCTATGGCTACACCTTC.